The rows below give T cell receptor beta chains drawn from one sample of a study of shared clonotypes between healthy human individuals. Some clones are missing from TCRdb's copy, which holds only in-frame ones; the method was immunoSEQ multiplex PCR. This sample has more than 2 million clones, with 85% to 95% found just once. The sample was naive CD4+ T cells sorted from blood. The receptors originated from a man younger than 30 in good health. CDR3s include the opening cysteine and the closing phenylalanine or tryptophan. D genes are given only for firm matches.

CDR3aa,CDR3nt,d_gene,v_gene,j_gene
CASSLDSLTGNTIYF,TGCGCCAGCAGCTTGGACAGCCTCACTGGAAACACCATATATTTT,.,TRBV5-1,TRBJ1-3
CAISRGQGAFEQYF,TGTGCCATCTCGCGGGGGCAGGGGGCGTTCGAGCAGTACTTC,.,TRBV10-3,TRBJ2-7
CASSLWTSGTDTQYF,TGTGCCAGCAGCTTGTGGACTAGCGGAACAGATACGCAGTATTTT,TRBD2,TRBV5-4,TRBJ2-3
CAWRAGDTGELFF,TGTGCCTGGAGGGCAGGGGACACCGGGGAGCTGTTTTTT,.,TRBV30,TRBJ2-2
CASSELADPYHYEQYF,TGTGCCAGCAGTGAACTAGCGGACCCTTATCACTACGAGCAGTACTTC,TRBD2,TRBV2,TRBJ2-7
CASSWGANYEQYF,TGTGCCAGCAGCTGGGGGGCTAACTACGAGCAGTACTTC,.,TRBV7-2,TRBJ2-7
CASSPYRETQYF,TGTGCCAGCTCACCGTATAGAGAGACCCAGTACTTC,.,TRBV18,TRBJ2-5
CASRSGPYEQYF,TGCGCCAGCCGGTCGGGGCCCTACGAGCAGTACTTC,.,TRBV10-1,TRBJ2-7
CAWSLDRGTYNEQFF,TGTGCCTGGAGTTTGGACAGGGGGACCTACAATGAGCAGTTCTTC,TRBD1,TRBV30,TRBJ2-1
CASSPWTMGRISGANVLTF,TGTGCCAGCAGCCCGTGGACGATGGGACGGATCTCTGGGGCCAACGTCCTGACTTTC,.,TRBV7-9,TRBJ2-6
CASSFYRTGYEQYF,TGTGCCAGCAGCTTCTATCGTACAGGCTACGAGCAGTACTTC,.,TRBV5-6,TRBJ2-7
CASSLGHQGGNTIYF,TGTGCCAGCAGCTTGGGACACCAAGGTGGAAACACCATATATTTT,.,TRBV5-4,TRBJ1-3
CASSPGLNTEAFF,TGTGCCAGCAGCCCGGGACTCAACACTGAAGCTTTCTTT,.,TRBV11-2,TRBJ1-1
CASSLGDSNYGYTF,TGTGCCAGCAGCTTGGGTGACAGTAACTATGGCTACACCTTC,.,TRBV11-2,TRBJ1-2
CASSLRHSQETQYF,TGCGCCAGCAGCTTGAGGCACTCGCAAGAGACCCAGTACTTC,.,TRBV5-1,TRBJ2-5
CASSLESDTRSYEQYF,TGTGCCAGCAGCTTAGAGTCTGACACACGATCCTACGAGCAGTACTTC,.,TRBV7-8,TRBJ2-7
CASRSTGGTEAFF,TGTGCCAGCAGATCAACAGGGGGCACTGAAGCTTTCTTT,TRBD1,TRBV6-5,TRBJ1-1
CASIKQGDPSHGYTF,TGTGCCAGCATAAAACAGGGGGATCCCTCCCATGGCTACACCTTC,TRBD1,TRBV5-4,TRBJ1-2